The 2 T cell receptor beta chains given below trace back to one sample, sequenced in a study of T cells after yellow fever vaccination. TCRdb called the 5' RACE reads again in MiXCR, with one record for every CDR3 protein. The table includes 300,000 or so distinct CDR3 sequences, roughly 13% detected once. This specimen consisted of CD4+ T cells sorted from PBMCs, obtained 45 days after the yellow fever booster vaccination. These TCRs come from a man between 25 and 39 years old who received the YFV17D yellow fever vaccine.

This clonotype was seen a few times. The J gene is TRBJ2-3, the V gene TRBV5-1; 10 bases are shared with TRBD2. The germline V gene encodes CDR1 SGHRS and CDR2 YFSETQ. The CDR3 loop spans 15 amino acids. The trim removed 0 bases at V and 5 bases at J, leaving 3 bases unmatched. The CDR3 DNA reads TGCGCCAGCAGCTTGGAGGTAGCGGGAGGAGATACGCAGTATTTT. Protein sequence: CASSLEVAGGDTQYF. Full variable domain (rest looked up from reference TRBV5-1 and TRBJ2-3): KAGVTQTPRYLIKTRGQQVTLSCSPISGHRSVSWYQQTPGQGLQFLFEYFSETQRNKGNFPGRFSGRQFSNSRSEMNVSTLELGDSALYLCASSLEVAGGDTQYFGPGTRLTVL.

The CDR3 coding sequence is TGCGCCAGCAGCTTGGCCAGGAATGGCTACACCTTC. The encoded protein is CASSLARNGYTF. The chain couples TRBV5-1 to TRBJ1-2; no firm D call. The CDR3 is 12 residues long. Germline V gene lookup returns CDR1 SGHRS and CDR2 YFSETQ. The V and J ends lost 0 bases and 6 bases respectively, with 6 bases between them. The full variable domain, completed using reference TRBV5-1 and TRBJ1-2, is KAGVTQTPRYLIKTRGQQVTLSCSPISGHRSVSWYQQTPGQGLQFLFEYFSETQRNKGNFPGRFSGRQFSNSRSEMNVSTLELGDSALYLCASSLARNGYTFGSGTRLTVV.